This T cell receptor beta chain was recorded in a study of somatic mutations in cytotoxic T cells in rheumatoid arthritis. Looked up from germline, CDR1 is MNHEY and CDR2 is SMNVEV (reference sequence). The CDR3 contains 17 residues. J gave up 3 bases and V 5 bases, and 9 bases lay outside the gene matches. Purity of the CD4+ and CD8+ cells, isolated by positive magnetic bead selection, was checked by flow cytometry. Sequencing was performed with immunoSEQ multiplex PCR; in TCRdb, only in-frame clones are kept and a portion is missing. The sample consists of around 11,000 clones, about nine tenths of them appearing once.

This TCR was recovered from a woman younger than 30 with rheumatoid arthritis. The sequencing sample was made of CD8+ T cells sorted from blood. J is TRBJ2-3 and V is TRBV27; 12 bases match TRBD2. The CDR3 DNA reads as TGTGCCAGCAGTCTCTGGGCGGGGACTAGCGGGACAGATACGCAGTATTTT. It translates to CASSLWAGTSGTDTQYF.